These 11 T cell receptor beta chains were all obtained from the same sample, sequenced in a study of human CD8 memory T cell subsets. UMI-labeled 5' RACE was the method by which TCR beta libraries were made. Reanalyzing the 5' RACE reads, TCRdb keeps one entry per CDR3 protein, without DNA. Its table lists about 6,700 distinct CDR3 sequences. The specimen was CD8+ T cells from PBMCs. The receptors were gathered from a human donor in good health.

The chain has TRBV29-1 and TRBJ2-7; TCRdb indicates TRBD2, and absent DNA this call remains unverified. The CDR3 contains 14 residues. Germline values: CDR1 SQVTM, CDR2 ANQGSEA. The CDR3 spells CSVCWRENFYEQYF.

This clonotype shows up as medium-sized by frequency. The chain has TRBV9 and TRBJ2-1; TCRdb returns TRBD1, unconfirmable since there is no DNA. The CDR3 covers 15 residues. Per the germline V gene, CDR1 is SGDLS and CDR2 is YYNGEE. The CDR3 region is CASSDSDRDYNEQFF. The full variable domain, rest sourced from reference TRBV9 and TRBJ2-1, is DSGVTQTPKHLITATGQRVTLRCSPRSGDLSVYWYQQSLDQGLQFLIQYYNGEERAKGNILERFSAQQFPDLHSELNLSSLELGDSALYFCASSDSDRDYNEQFFGPGTRLTVL.

J is TRBJ2-1 and V is TRBV5-8; TCRdb picks TRBD2, but there is no DNA to check that call. This CDR3 spans 12 amino acids. The germline V gene encodes CDR1 SGHTS and CDR2 YDEGEE. This chain's CDR3 is CASSKGLGEQFF.

The gene calls are TRBV20-1 and TRBJ2-1; the D gene TCRdb calls, TRBD1, cannot be checked with no DNA. CDR1 is DFQATT and CDR2 is SNEGSKA in the germline V gene (reference sequence). The CDR3 sequence is 16 residues long. The CDR3 sequence is CSAPRTGGSIYNEQFF.

The chain joins TRBV28 to TRBJ2-1; the TCRdb D gene call, TRBD1, has no DNA to confirm it. The CDR3 sequence is 12 residues long. Germline-derived CDR1 and CDR2 are MDHEN and SYDVKM. CDR3 loop: CASSATANEQFF.

Measured by frequency, this clonotype is medium-sized (0.01 to 0.1%). The chain recombines TRBV6-2 or TRBV6-3 with TRBJ2-1; TCRdb indicates TRBD2, and absent DNA this call remains unverified. The CDR3 is 13 amino acids. Per germline, CDR1 MNHEY and CDR2 SVGEGT. CDR3 residues: CAAGGAENNEQFF.

By frequency, this clonotype is medium-sized (0.01 to 0.1%). V gene TRBV5-5 combines with J gene TRBJ2-1; TCRdb's assignment of TRBD1 cannot be checked, as there is no DNA. The CDR3 consists of 12 residues. The germline V gene encodes CDR1 SGHKS and CDR2 YYEKEE (reference sequence). CDR3: CASSSPWGEQFF.

The CDR3 loop reads CASNGQGAGELFF. The chain joins TRBV19 to TRBJ2-2; TCRdb picks TRBD1, but there is no DNA to check that call. Germline V CDR1 and CDR2: LNHDA, SQIVND (reference sequence). The length of the CDR3 is 13 residues. Drawing the rest from reference TRBV19 and TRBJ2-2, the complete variable domain is DGGITQSPKYLFRKEGQNVTLSCEQNLNHDAMYWYRQDPGQGLRLIYYSQIVNDFQKGDIAEGYSVSREKKESFPLTVTSAQKNPTAFYLCASNGQGAGELFFGEGSRLTVL.

The CDR3 protein is CASSFPQGAHETQYF. V usage is TRBV7-9 and J usage is TRBJ2-5; TCRdb names TRBD1, which stays unverified in the absence of DNA. The CDR3 extends over 15 amino acids. The germline V gene encodes CDR1 SEHNR and CDR2 FQNEAQ (reference sequence).

Judged by frequency, this clonotype is medium-sized. The gene calls are TRBV27 and TRBJ1-5. The CDR3 has 13 amino acids. CDR1 MNHEY and CDR2 SMNVEV come from the germline V gene (reference sequence). CDR3 residues: CASSLLGNQPQHF.

The rearrangement uses TRBV20-1 and TRBJ2-7; TCRdb designates TRBD1, a call that cannot be tested without DNA. CDR1 is DFQATT and CDR2 is SNEGSKA in the germline V gene (reference sequence). The CDR3 loop spans 14 amino acids. CDR3 sequence: CSAEDRESSHEQYF.